This T cell receptor beta chain was captured in a study of T cell repertoires in cytomegalovirus infection. Findings and limits, study-wide: Frequencies of public TCR beta families were cumulated, and this identified carriers of CMV plus the relevant HLA.

The CDR3 contains 17 residues. The V end was cut by 4 bases, the J end by 5 bases, with 20 bases between. Germline CDR1 and CDR2: KGHDR and SFDVKD. In TCRdb, the reads were re-called with MiXCR into one record per CDR3 protein. The table includes 400,000 or so distinct CDR3 sequences, over 15% detected once. About this clonotype: The antigen is unknown.

J is TRBJ2-4 and V is TRBV24-1; D is unclear. The sequenced sample consisted of PBMCs. The TCR was taken from a human donor in good health (CMV status not recorded). Some clones in this sample may be carry-over from other donors' samples. This chain's CDR3 is CATSDPRSPQEENIQYF. The CDR3, as DNA: TGTGCCACCAGTGACCCTCGATCCCCTCAAGAGGAAAACATTCAGTACTTC.